This T cell receptor (beta chain) originates from a study of blood T cell repertoires in COVID-19. Data came from immunoSEQ multiplex PCR; TCRdb stores just in-frame clones and leaves some out. The table shows tens of thousands of clones, with 80% occurring only once. Germline V gives CDR1 SGHRS, CDR2 YFSETQ. V gave up 1 base and J gave up 0 bases, with 11 bases separating them. The CDR3 runs to 16 residues. The V call is TRBV5-1, the J call TRBJ2-1; TRBD2 might be the D (5 bases). Material: peripheral blood. This sequence originates from an elderly woman with acute or convalescent COVID-19. DNA of the CDR3: TGCGCCAGCAGCTTGATGTCTAGCTACTCCTACAATGAGCAGTTCTTC. It yields the protein CASSLMSSYSYNEQFF.